This passage covers 11 T cell receptor beta chains from one sample sequenced in a study of T-cell reconstitution after alpha-beta-depleted transplantation in children. Unique molecular identifiers were used in preparing the TCRbeta library. TCRdb processed the PCR reads anew with MiXCR; each CDR3 protein has one entry. This table has 440,000 or so distinct CDR3 sequences, around two fifths appearing once. Sequences were derived from PBMCs, sampled before TCRalphabeta/CD19-depleted stem cell transplant. These receptors all stem from a girl aged 2 to 10 with aplastic anemia, due to receive a stem cell transplant.

V is TRBV28 and J is TRBJ2-7, with TRBD1 as a possible D gene (5 bases). The V end lost 7 bases, the J end lost 2 bases, and 21 bases lay between the germline ends. This CDR3 is 16 amino acids long. Germline values: CDR1 MDHEN, CDR2 SYDVKM. Here the CDR3 DNA reads TGTGCCAGCAACCCGGTAAGCGTAGGGGTTACCTACGAGCAGTACTTC. Protein: CASNPVSVGVTYEQYF.

The chain links TRBV20-1 to TRBJ1-5, with TRBD1 matching over 8 bases. CDR3 length: 15 residues. CDR1 is DFQATT and CDR2 is SNEGSKA in the germline V gene (reference sequence). CDR3 nucleotide sequence: TGCAGCTGCGTCCAGGGACAGGCCTCGAATCAGCCCCAGCATTTT. Translated: CSCVQGQASNQPQHF.

The chain links TRBV7-8 to TRBJ2-3; 7 bases are shared with TRBD1. This CDR3 contains 18 residues. The V gene end was trimmed by 3 bases and the J gene end by 0 bases; junction bases not matched to a gene: 12. Germline-derived CDR1 and CDR2 are SGHVS and FQNEAQ. In nucleotides, the CDR3 is TGTGCCAGCAGCTTCTTTCCTCGAACAGGGGCTAGCACAGATACGCAGTATTTT. It yields the protein CASSFFPRTGASTDTQYF.

The J gene is TRBJ2-5, the V gene TRBV13; TRBD1 aligns across 9 bases. The CDR3 is made up of 16 amino acids. CDR1 PRHDT and CDR2 FYEKMQ come from the germline V gene (reference sequence). V lost 3 bases and J lost 1; bases outside the gene matches: 6. CDR3 coding DNA: TGTGCCAGCAGCTTGGTGGGGGACAGGGTCCAAGAGACCCAGTACTTC. It encodes CASSLVGDRVQETQYF.

This clonotype was observed at least ten times. The chain joins TRBV7-8 to TRBJ2-1, with TRBD2 matching 15 bases. J gave up 12 bases and V 5 bases, and 8 bases lay outside the gene matches. CDR3 length: 15 amino acids. Germline V gives CDR1 SGHVS, CDR2 FQNEAQ. The CDR3: CASSAGTSGRSWQFF. As DNA, the CDR3 is TGTGCCAGCAGCGCCGGGACTAGCGGGAGGTCGTGGCAGTTCTTC.

This clonotype has only a few counts. The gene calls are TRBV7-6 and TRBJ2-5; 13 nucleotides agree with TRBD2. The CDR3 length is 16 residues. Germline trimming cut 5 bases from V and 4 bases from J; bases unmatched to any gene: 7. The germline gives CDR1 SGHVS, CDR2 FNYEAQ. The CDR3 region has the DNA TGTGCCAGCAGCCCCAGGACTAGCGGGGGAAGAGAGACCCAGTACTTC. Encoded protein: CASSPRTSGGRETQYF.

The chain links TRBV7-3 to TRBJ2-1, with 12 bases matching TRBD2. Germline V gene data show CDR1 as SGHTA and CDR2 as FQGTGA. CDR3 size: 17 residues. Unmatched junction bases numbered 13, after V lost 5 bases and J lost 8 bases. The CDR3, as DNA: TGTGCCAGCAGCCTCCAGGCTAGCGGGAGGGGTGGGGATGAGCAGTTCTTC. The encoded protein is CASSLQASGRGGDEQFF.

As concerns this clonotype: Since no conserved phenylalanine or tryptophan closes the CDR3, a read error is the likely cause. It is unclear where the CDR3 begins or ends on the DNA, so no DNA is shown, and the CDR3 is as TCRdb lists it. The rearrangement uses TRBV20-1 and TRBJ1-2; the listed D gene, TRBD1, was not tested against the DNA. Germline CDR1 reads DFQATT; CDR2 reads SNEGSKA (reference sequence). Including both end residues, the CDR3 is 12 amino acids long. This chain's CDR3 is CSASGGGGAGYT.

The chain combines TRBV15 with TRBJ2-3, with 14 nucleotides matching TRBD2. The CDR3 runs 18 residues. With 0 bases clipped from V and 4 bases from J, the junction kept 6 bases outside the gene matches. Germline values: CDR1 LNHNV, CDR2 YYDKDF (reference sequence). The CDR3: CATSRDSGTSGSSDTQYF. The CDR3 bases are TGTGCCACCAGCAGAGATTCCGGGACTAGCGGGAGTTCAGATACGCAGTATTTT.

The chain links TRBV20-1 to TRBJ2-3; 9 bases line up with TRBD2. The CDR3 spans 14 residues. The germline V gene encodes CDR1 DFQATT and CDR2 SNEGSKA (reference sequence). V lost 5 bases to trimming and J lost 2 bases; unmatched junction nucleotides: 5. As DNA, the CDR3 is TGCAGTGCTGGAGTAGCGGGGGCCACAGATACGCAGTATTTT. This gives the protein CSAGVAGATDTQYF.

The CDR3 protein is CASSSYRADGTQYF. CDR3 DNA: TGTGCCAGCAGTTCCTACAGGGCCGACGGGACCCAGTACTTC. The chain combines TRBV28 with TRBJ2-5, with TRBD1 as a possible D gene (6 bases). The germline gives CDR1 MDHEN, CDR2 SYDVKM. The ends were cut back, 4 bases at V and 7 bases at J, with 16 bases in the middle. This CDR3 has 14 residues.